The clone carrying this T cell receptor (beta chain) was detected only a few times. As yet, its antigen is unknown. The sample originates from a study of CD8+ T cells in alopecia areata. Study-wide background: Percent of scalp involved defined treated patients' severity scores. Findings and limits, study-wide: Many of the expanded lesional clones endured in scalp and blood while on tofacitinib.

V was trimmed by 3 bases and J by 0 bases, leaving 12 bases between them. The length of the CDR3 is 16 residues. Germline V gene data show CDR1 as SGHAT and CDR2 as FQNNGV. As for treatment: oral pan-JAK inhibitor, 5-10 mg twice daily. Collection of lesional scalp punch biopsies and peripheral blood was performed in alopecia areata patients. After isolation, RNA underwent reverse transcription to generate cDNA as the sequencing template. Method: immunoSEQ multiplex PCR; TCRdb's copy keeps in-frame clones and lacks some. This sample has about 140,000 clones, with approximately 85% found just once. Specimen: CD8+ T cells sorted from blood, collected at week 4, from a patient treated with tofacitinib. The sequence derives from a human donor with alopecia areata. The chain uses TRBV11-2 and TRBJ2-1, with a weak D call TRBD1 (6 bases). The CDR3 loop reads CASSLTGFISYNEQFF. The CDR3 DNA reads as TGTGCCAGCAGCTTGACAGGTTTTATCTCCTACAATGAGCAGTTCTTC.